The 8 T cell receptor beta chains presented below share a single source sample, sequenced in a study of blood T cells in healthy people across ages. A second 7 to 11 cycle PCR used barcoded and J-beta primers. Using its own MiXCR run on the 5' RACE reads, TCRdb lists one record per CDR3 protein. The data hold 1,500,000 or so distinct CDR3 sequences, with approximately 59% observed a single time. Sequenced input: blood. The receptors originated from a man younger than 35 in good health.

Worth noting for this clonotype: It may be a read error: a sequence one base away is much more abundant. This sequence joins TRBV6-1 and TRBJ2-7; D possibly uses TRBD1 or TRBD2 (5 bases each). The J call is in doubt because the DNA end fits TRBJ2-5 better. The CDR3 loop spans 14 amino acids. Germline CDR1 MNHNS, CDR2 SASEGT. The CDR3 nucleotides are TGTGCCAGCAGGATGGGGGACCACCGAGAGACCCAGTACTTC. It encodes CASRMGDHRETQYF.

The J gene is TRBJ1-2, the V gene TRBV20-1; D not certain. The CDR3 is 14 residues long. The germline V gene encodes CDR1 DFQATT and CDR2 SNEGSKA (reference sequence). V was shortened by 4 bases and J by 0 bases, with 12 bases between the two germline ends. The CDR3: CSAKDQVSNYGYTF. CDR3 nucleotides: TGCAGTGCTAAAGACCAAGTATCTAACTATGGCTACACCTTC.

The DNA for the CDR3 is TGTGCCACCAGTGACCCGGGGGGGGCGGGAGGCCGGAATGAGCAGTTCTTC. Protein product: CATSDPGGAGGRNEQFF. The rearrangement links TRBV24-1 to TRBJ2-1; 8 nucleotides line up with TRBD2. Trimming removed 4 bases from V and 7 bases from J; junction bases left unmatched: 14. The CDR3 length is 17 residues. Germline CDR1 and CDR2: KGHDR and SFDVKD.

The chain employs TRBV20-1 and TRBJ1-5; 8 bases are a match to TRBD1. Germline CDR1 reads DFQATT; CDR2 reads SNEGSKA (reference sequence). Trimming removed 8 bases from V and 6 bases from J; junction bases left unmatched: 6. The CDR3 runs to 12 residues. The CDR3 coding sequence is TGCAGTCCCGACAGGGGACCTCAGCCCCAGCATTTT. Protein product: CSPDRGPQPQHF.

The CDR3 sequence: CASSLTGTGGHYNEQFF. The CDR3 DNA reads TGTGCCAGCAGTTTAACCGGGACAGGGGGCCATTACAATGAGCAGTTCTTC. The chain employs TRBV27 and TRBJ2-1; TRBD1 aligns across 12 bases. CDR1 MNHEY and CDR2 SMNVEV come from the germline V gene (reference sequence). CDR3 length equals 17 residues. V dropped 2 bases and J dropped 4; count of bases not matched to a gene: 6.

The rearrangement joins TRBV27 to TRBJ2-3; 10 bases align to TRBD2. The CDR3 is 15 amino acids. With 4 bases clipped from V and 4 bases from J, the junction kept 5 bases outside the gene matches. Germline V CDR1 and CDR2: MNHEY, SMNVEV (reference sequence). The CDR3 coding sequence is TGTGCCAGCAGTTCGCCTAGCGGGAGCCCAGATACGCAGTATTTT. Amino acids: CASSSPSGSPDTQYF.

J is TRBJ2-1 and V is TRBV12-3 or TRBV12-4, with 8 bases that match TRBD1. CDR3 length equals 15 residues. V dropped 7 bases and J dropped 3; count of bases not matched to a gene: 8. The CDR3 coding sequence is TGTGCCAGCACCTCGACAGGGGTAGTCTACAATGAGCAGTTCTTC. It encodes CASTSTGVVYNEQFF.

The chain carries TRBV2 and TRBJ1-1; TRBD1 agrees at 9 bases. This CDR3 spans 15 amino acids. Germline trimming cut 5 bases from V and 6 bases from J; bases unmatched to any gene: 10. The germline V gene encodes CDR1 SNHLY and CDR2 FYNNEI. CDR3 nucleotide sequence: TGTGCCAGCAGTTCCGGGACAGGGTTTGTCCCTGAAGCTTTCTTT. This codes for CASSSGTGFVPEAFF.